One and the same sample provided the 18 T cell receptor beta chains below, sequenced in a study of T-cell memory formation after mild COVID-19. TCRdb called the 5' RACE reads again in MiXCR, with one record for every CDR3 protein. The repertoire holds 350,000 to 400,000 distinct CDR3 sequences, under 15% seen once, with around 22% in the top ten. Specimen: PBMCs or a T cell subset sorted from them (not recorded which). All receptors come from a young man who had mild COVID-19 (a few samples of this study predate the infection). Cell type and time point are not known.

This clonotype was seen a few times. The chain combines TRBV20-1 with TRBJ1-5; D is uncertain. Germline V CDR1 and CDR2: DFQATT, SNEGSKA (reference sequence). The CDR3 length is 13 residues. V was shortened by 6 bases and J by 3 bases, with 12 bases between the two germline ends. CDR3 loop: CSAIDKNNQPQHF. The CDR3, as DNA: TGCAGTGCGATTGACAAGAACAATCAGCCCCAGCATTTT.

This clonotype was recorded a few times. The chain employs TRBV7-2 and TRBJ2-7, with D tentatively TRBD2 (7 bases). Between the trimmed V and J ends, which lost 2 bases and 3 bases, there was a span of 14 bases. The germline V gene encodes CDR1 SGHTA and CDR2 FQGNSA. The CDR3 totals 15 residues. The CDR3 loop is CASSLRGGGDYEQYF. In nucleotides, the CDR3 is TGTGCCAGCAGCTTACGGGGCGGGGGCGACTACGAGCAGTACTTC.

The rearrangement joins TRBV12-3 or TRBV12-4 to TRBJ1-1; the D gene is possibly TRBD1 (5 bases). Trimming cost V 2 bases and J 2 bases, with 6 bases left between them. This CDR3 spans 13 amino acids. This chain's CDR3 is CASSLWTNTEAFF. CDR3 nucleotide sequence: TGTGCCAGCAGTTTATGGACAAACACTGAAGCTTTCTTT.

This clonotype was counted ten times or more. The V gene is TRBV7-3, the J gene TRBJ2-1; D may be TRBD2 (6 bases). Germline V CDR1 and CDR2: SGHTA, FQGTGA. The V gene lost 8 bases and the J gene lost 5 bases, with 13 bases spanning the gap. The CDR3 is 13 residues long. CDR3 in amino acids: CASVPGRNNEQFF. CDR3 DNA sequence: TGTGCCAGCGTTCCGGGGAGGAACAATGAGCAGTTCTTC.

The table lists this clonotype with many counts. The DNA of the CDR3 is TGCAGTGCTCTAAGTAGGAATACGCAGTATTTT. Amino acid sequence: CSALSRNTQYF. The V gene is TRBV20-1, the J gene TRBJ2-3; D gene uncertain. The V and J ends lost 5 bases and 7 bases respectively, with 10 bases between them. The CDR3 runs to 11 residues. Looked up from germline, CDR1 is DFQATT and CDR2 is SNEGSKA (reference sequence).

This clonotype came up a few times. The genes are TRBV6-5 and TRBJ1-1; D gene unclear. In germline, CDR1 is MNHEY, CDR2 SVGAGI. The germline V and J ends were trimmed by 7 bases and 8 bases, with 11 bases remaining between them. This CDR3 has 11 residues. CDR3 DNA sequence: TGTGCCAGCACCGCGTGGCCCGAAGCTTTCTTT. Translating gives CASTAWPEAFF.

This clonotype occurred a few times. The chain couples TRBV3-1 to TRBJ1-3, with D uncertain. This CDR3 has 14 amino acids. Germline V lookup: CDR1 LGHDT, CDR2 YNNKEL (reference sequence). Trimming cost V 4 bases and J 0 bases, with 7 bases left between them. The CDR3 DNA reads TGTGCCAGCAGCCCACCGTTCTCTGGAAACACCATATATTTT. It yields the protein CASSPPFSGNTIYF. Combining the CDR3 with reference TRBV3-1 and TRBJ1-3 gives the whole variable domain DTAVSQTPKYLVTQMGNDKSIKCEQNLGHDTMYWYKQDSKKFLKIMFSYNNKELIINETVPNRFSPKSPDKAHLNLHINSLELGDSAVYFCASSPPFSGNTIYFGEGSWLTVV.

This rearrangement joins TRBV27 to TRBJ1-4; possibly TRBD1 for D (5 bases). Per germline, CDR1 MNHEY and CDR2 SMNVEV (reference sequence). The CDR3 covers 14 residues. Trimming shortened V by 3 bases and J by 4 bases, and 9 bases separated the two germline ends. CDR3 in DNA: TGTGCCAGCAGTTTCCGGGGGGGTAATGAAAAACTGTTTTTT. This translates into CASSFRGGNEKLFF.

J is TRBJ2-5 and V is TRBV5-1; D may be TRBD2 (5 bases). The CDR3 length is 14 residues. Germline V gives CDR1 SGHRS, CDR2 YFSETQ. V was cut by 3 bases and J by 4 bases, with 13 bases left in between. The CDR3 region has the DNA TGCGCCAGCAGCTCGGAGGCGAGGTCAGAGACCCAGTACTTC. It is translated as CASSSEARSETQYF.

This clonotype has just a few counts. The V call is TRBV5-6, the J call TRBJ2-1; TRBD2 agrees at 15 bases. From germline, CDR1 is SGHDT and CDR2 YYEEEE. The junction had 14 bases not matched to a gene; V was cut back by 3 bases and J by 4 bases. CDR3 size: 20 residues. In DNA form, the CDR3 reads TGTGCCAGCAGCTGGGCTTCCGGGACTAGCGGGGGGCCGGTATACAATGAGCAGTTCTTC. Translated, it gives CASSWASGTSGGPVYNEQFF.

The V gene is TRBV7-8, the J gene TRBJ1-1; 8 bases are shared with TRBD1. The CDR3 sequence is 16 residues long. With V trimmed by 2 bases and J by 2 bases, 7 bases remained unmatched. In germline, CDR1 is SGHVS, CDR2 FQNEAQ. The CDR3 DNA reads TGTGCCAGCAGCTTACAGTGGACAGGGCCTAACACTGAAGCTTTCTTT. Protein product: CASSLQWTGPNTEAFF. Full variable domain (remainder filled in from reference TRBV7-8 and TRBJ1-1): GAGVSQSPRYKVAKRGQDVALRCDPISGHVSLFWYQQALGQGPEFLTYFQNEAQLDKSGLPSDRFFAERPEGSVSTLKIQRTQQEDSAVYLCASSLQWTGPNTEAFFGQGTRLTVV.

This clonotype was seen a few times. The V call is TRBV4-2, the J call TRBJ2-2, with 8 bases lining up with TRBD2. The CDR3 length is 16 residues. Germline CDR1 LGHNA, CDR2 YNFKEQ. Trimming at V came to 7 bases and at J to 1 base, leaving 8 bases not matched to a gene. Here the CDR3 DNA reads TGTGCCAGCACCGGGGGGGGAGCGGGGAACACCGGGGAGCTGTTTTTT. Translated: CASTGGGAGNTGELFF.

The chain couples TRBV12-3 or TRBV12-4 to TRBJ2-7, with D hard to call. The CDR3 covers 12 residues. V was pared by 0 bases and J by 7 bases, with 7 bases between. The CDR3 DNA follows: TGTGCCAGCAGTTTAGCGCCTTTTGAGCAGTACTTC. Translating it yields CASSLAPFEQYF.

This clonotype was counted a few times. This chain connects TRBV29-1 to TRBJ1-2; no clear D gene. The length of the CDR3 is 10 residues. V dropped 5 bases and J dropped 5 bases, with 6 bases sitting between them. Germline V gene data show CDR1 as SQVTM and CDR2 as ANQGSEA. CDR3 coding DNA: TGCAGCGTTCGGACTTATGGCTACACCTTC. Protein: CSVRTYGYTF.

The chain employs TRBV20-1 and TRBJ1-1; no clear D gene. The CDR3 loop spans 13 amino acids. Germline V gene data show CDR1 as DFQATT and CDR2 as SNEGSKA (reference sequence). The V gene lost 4 bases and the J gene lost 1 base, with 10 bases spanning the gap. This CDR3 reads CSAKRESNTEAFF. CDR3 bases: TGCAGTGCTAAGAGAGAATCGAACACTGAAGCTTTCTTT.

This clonotype was recorded at least ten times. The genes are TRBV20-1 and TRBJ1-2; the D gene is possibly TRBD1 (5 bases). Germline V gives CDR1 DFQATT, CDR2 SNEGSKA (reference sequence). Trimming cost V 6 bases and J 4 bases, with 15 bases left between them. The CDR3 covers 13 residues. The CDR3 DNA reads TGCAGTGCCACGGCGGGGCTCCTCTATGGCTACACCTTC. Translated: CSATAGLLYGYTF.

V is TRBV6-5 and J is TRBJ2-3; D is undetermined. This CDR3 is 16 amino acids long. V was trimmed by 5 bases and J by 0 bases, leaving 15 bases between them. From germline, CDR1 is MNHEY and CDR2 SVGAGI. The CDR3 DNA reads TGTGCCAGCAGTAGGACGTTAAGGGCAAGCACAGATACGCAGTATTTT. This encodes CASSRTLRASTDTQYF.

The rearrangement joins TRBV15 to TRBJ2-7, with TRBD2 matching over 7 bases. The CDR3 is 15 residues long. Per germline, CDR1 LNHNV and CDR2 YYDKDF (reference sequence). J was trimmed by 3 bases and V by 1 base; bases with no gene match: 6. In DNA, the CDR3 is TGTGCCACCAGCAGAGGCTTCAGGGAGGGCTACGAGCAGTACTTC. This codes for CATSRGFREGYEQYF.